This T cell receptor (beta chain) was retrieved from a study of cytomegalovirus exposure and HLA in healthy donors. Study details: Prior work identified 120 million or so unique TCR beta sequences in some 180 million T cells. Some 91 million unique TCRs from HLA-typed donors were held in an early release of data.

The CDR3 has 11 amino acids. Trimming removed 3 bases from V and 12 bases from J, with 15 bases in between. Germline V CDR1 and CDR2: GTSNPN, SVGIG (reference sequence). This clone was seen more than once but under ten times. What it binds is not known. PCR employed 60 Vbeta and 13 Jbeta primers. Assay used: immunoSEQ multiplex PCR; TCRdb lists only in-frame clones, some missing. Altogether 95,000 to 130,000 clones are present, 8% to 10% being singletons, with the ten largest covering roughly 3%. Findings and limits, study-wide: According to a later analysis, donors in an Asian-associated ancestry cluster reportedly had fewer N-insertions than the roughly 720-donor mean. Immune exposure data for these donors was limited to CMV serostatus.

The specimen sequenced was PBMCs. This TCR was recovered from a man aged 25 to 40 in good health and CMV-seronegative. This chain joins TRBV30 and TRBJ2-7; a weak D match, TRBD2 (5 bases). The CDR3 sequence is CAWSGEWAMYF. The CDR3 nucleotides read TGTGCCTGGAGCGGGGAATGGGCAATGTACTTC.